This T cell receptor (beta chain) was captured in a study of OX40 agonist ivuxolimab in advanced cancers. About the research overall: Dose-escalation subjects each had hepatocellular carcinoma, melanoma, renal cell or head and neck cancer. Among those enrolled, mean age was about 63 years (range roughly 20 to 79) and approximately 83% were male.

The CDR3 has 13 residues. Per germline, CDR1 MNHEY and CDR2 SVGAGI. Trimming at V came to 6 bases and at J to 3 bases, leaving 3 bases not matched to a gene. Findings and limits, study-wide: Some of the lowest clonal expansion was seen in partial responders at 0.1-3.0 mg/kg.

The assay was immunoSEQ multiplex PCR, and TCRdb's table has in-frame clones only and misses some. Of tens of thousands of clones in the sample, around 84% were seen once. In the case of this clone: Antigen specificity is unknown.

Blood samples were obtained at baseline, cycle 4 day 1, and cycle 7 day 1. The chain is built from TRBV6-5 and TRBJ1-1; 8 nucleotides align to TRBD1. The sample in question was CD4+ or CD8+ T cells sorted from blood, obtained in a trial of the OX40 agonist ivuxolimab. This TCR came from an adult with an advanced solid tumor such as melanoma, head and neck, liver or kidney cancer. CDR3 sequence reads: CASRNRGDTEAFF. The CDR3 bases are TGTGCCAGCAGGAACAGGGGGGACACTGAAGCTTTCTTT.